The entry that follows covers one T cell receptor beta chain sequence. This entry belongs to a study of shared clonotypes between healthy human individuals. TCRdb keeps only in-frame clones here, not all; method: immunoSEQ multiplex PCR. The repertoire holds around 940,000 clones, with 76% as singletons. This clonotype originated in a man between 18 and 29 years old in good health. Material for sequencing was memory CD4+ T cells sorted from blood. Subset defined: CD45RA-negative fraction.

CDR3 region: CASSSGLALNDEQFF. The DNA of the CDR3 is TGTGCCAGCAGCTCGGGACTAGCGTTAAACGATGAGCAGTTCTTC. The rearrangement links TRBV5-4 to TRBJ2-1, with 10 bases matching TRBD2. Per the germline V gene, CDR1 is SGHNT and CDR2 is YYREEE (reference sequence). Trimming took 3 bases from V and 8 from J; bases not matched to a gene: 8. This CDR3 region has 15 residues.